Sequencing of this T cell receptor beta chain was carried out in a study of vaccination and CD4 T cells after COVID-19. As for the study in general: Controls had a CEFX pool, an HIV-1 Nef pool, or no peptide added. General observations from the study: It was found that, in convalescent patients, 304 of 307 vaccine-specific clones were spike mono-reactive.

V shed 5 bases, J shed 10 bases, and the junction held 5 bases outside the gene matches. The length of the CDR3 is 13 residues. This clonotype is deemed medium-sized. Its cognate antigen is unknown. Cultured CD4+ T cell DNA was sequenced using the Oncomine TCR Beta short-read assay. TCRdb fed the PCR reads into MiXCR, producing one record per CDR3 protein. This repertoire shows roughly 28,000 distinct CDR3 sequences, around 50% found once; its top ten account for under 30%. This sample's treatment: roughly 11-day PBMC culture with coronavirus spike peptide pools or control peptides (ViraFEST assay). The clonotype was recovered from a human donor who received a COVID-19 vaccine. This material consisted of CD4+ T cells from blood, cultured in vitro, taken before SARS-CoV-2 vaccination. The chain employs TRBV12-3 or TRBV12-4 and TRBJ1-6; TRBD1 matches 7 bases. In DNA, the CDR3 is TGTGCCAGCAGTCAGGGGGAAGACTCACCCCTCCACTTT. Translating gives CASSQGEDSPLHF.